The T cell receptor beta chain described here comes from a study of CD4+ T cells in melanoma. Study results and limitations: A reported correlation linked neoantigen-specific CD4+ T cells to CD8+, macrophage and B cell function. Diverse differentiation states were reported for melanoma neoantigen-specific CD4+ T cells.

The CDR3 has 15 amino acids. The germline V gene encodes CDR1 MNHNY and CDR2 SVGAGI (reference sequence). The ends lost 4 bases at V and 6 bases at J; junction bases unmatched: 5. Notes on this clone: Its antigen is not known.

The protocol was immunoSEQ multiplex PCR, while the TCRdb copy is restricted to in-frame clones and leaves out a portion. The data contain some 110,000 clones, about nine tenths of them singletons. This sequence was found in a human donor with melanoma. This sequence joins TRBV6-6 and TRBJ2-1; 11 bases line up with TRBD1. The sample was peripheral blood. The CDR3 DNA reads TGTGCCAGCAGTTCAACCGGGACAGGGGGCAATGAGCAGTTCTTC. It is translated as CASSSTGTGGNEQFF.